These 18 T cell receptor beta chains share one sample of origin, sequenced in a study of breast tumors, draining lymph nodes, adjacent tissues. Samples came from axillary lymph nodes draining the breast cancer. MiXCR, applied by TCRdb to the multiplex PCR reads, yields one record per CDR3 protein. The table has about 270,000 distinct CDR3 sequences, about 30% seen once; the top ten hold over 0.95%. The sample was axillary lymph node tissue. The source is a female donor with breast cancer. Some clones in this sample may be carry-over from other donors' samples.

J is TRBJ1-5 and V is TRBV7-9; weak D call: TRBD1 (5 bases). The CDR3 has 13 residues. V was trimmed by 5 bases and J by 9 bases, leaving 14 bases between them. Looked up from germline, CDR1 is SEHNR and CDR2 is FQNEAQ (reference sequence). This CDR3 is CASSIWLGGPQHF. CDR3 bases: TGTGCCAGCAGCATCTGGTTGGGGGGGCCCCAGCATTTT.

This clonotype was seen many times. The DNA for the CDR3 is TGCGCCAGCAGCCAAGATCAGGAGGCTACCTACAATGAGCAGTTCTTC. Its protein product is CASSQDQEATYNEQFF. The chain links TRBV4-3 to TRBJ2-1; D might be TRBD2 (5 bases). This CDR3 has 16 amino acids. V lost 0 bases and J 2 bases, leaving 11 bases between the germline ends. Germline V gene data show CDR1 as LGHNA and CDR2 as YSLEER.

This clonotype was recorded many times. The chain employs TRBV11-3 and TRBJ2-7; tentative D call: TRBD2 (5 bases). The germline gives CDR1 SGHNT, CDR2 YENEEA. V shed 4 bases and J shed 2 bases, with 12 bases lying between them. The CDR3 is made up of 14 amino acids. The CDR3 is CASSYRDLPYEQYF. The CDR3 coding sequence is TGTGCCAGCAGCTACCGGGATTTGCCCTACGAGCAGTACTTC.

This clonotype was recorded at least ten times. CDR3 in amino acids: CASSPDSAGEGTQYF. CDR3 sequence (DNA): TGTGCCAGCAGCCCCGACTCCGCGGGAGAAGGTACGCAGTATTTT. The chain couples TRBV7-2 to TRBJ2-3; 7 bases agree with TRBD2. The CDR3 runs 15 residues. J gave up 8 bases and V 5 bases, and 13 bases lay outside the gene matches. Per the germline V gene, CDR1 is SGHTA and CDR2 is FQGNSA.

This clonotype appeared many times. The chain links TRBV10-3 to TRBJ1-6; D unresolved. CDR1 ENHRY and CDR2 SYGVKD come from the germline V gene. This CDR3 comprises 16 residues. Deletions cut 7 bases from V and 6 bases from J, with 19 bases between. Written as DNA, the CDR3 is TGTGCCATCAAACCAGCGGGCGGAACGTCTAATTCACCCCTCCACTTT. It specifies CAIKPAGGTSNSPLHF.

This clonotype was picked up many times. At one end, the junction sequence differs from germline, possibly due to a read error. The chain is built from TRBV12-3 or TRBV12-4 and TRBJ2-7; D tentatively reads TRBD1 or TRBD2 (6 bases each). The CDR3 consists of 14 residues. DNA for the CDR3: TGTGCCAGCAGGTTAGGGGGGTCCCCGGATTGGCAGTACTTC. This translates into CASRLGGSPDWQYF.

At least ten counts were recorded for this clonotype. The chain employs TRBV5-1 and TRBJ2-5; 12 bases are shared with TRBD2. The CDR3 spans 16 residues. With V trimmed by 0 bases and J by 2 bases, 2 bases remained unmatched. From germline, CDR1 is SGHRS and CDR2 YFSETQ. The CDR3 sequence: CASSLGLAGDQETQYF. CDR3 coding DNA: TGCGCCAGCAGCTTGGGACTAGCGGGGGATCAAGAGACCCAGTACTTC.

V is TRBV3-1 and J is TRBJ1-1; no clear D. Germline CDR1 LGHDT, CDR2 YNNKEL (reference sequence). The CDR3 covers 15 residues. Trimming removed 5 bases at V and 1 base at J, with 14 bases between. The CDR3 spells CASSTNPGKNTEAFF. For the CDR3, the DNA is TGTGCCAGCAGCACGAATCCGGGGAAGAACACTGAAGCTTTCTTT.

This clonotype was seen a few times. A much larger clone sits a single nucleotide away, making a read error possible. This CDR3 reads CASSSTTVTVETQHF. CDR3 nucleotides: TGTGCCAGCAGCTCTACGACAGTGACTGTGGAGACCCAGCACTTC. V gene TRBV7-6 combines with J gene TRBJ2-5, with TRBD1 as a possible D gene (5 bases). The CDR3 consists of 15 residues. Germline V gene sequence: CDR1 SGHVS, CDR2 FNYEAQ.

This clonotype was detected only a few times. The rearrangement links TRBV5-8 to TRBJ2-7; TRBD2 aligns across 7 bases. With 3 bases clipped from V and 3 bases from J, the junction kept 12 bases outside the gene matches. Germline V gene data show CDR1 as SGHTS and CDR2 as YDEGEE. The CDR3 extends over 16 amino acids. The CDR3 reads CASSSPGGGLVYEQYF. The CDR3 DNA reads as TGTGCCAGCAGCTCCCCGGGCGGGGGACTCGTCTACGAGCAGTACTTC.

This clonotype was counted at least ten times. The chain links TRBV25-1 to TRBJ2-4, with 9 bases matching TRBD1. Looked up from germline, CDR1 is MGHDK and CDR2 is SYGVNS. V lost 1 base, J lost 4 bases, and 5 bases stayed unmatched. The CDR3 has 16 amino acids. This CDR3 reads CASSEWGGQGKNIQYF. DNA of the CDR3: TGTGCCAGCAGTGAATGGGGGGGACAGGGAAAAAACATTCAGTACTTC.

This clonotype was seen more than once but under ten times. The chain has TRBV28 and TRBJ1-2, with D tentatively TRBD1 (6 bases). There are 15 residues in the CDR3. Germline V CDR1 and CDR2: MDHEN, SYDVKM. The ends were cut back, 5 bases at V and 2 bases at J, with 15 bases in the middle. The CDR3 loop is CASSTPGGRNYGYTF. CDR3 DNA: TGTGCCAGCAGTACCCCGGGGGGGCGCAACTATGGCTACACCTTC.

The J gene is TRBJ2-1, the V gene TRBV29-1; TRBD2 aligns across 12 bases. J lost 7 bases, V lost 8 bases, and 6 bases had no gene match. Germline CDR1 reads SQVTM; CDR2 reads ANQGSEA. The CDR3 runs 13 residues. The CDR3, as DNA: TGCAGCCCGAGGACTAGCGGGACTAATGAGCAGTTCTTC. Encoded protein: CSPRTSGTNEQFF.

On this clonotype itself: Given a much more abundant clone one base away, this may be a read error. The CDR3 loop is CVSSLPPPGFYGYTF. Here the CDR3 DNA reads TGTGTCAGCAGCCTCCCCCCCCCGGGCTTCTATGGCTACACCTTC. The J gene is TRBJ1-2, the V gene TRBV7-8; D is uncertain. CDR3 length equals 15 residues. Per germline, CDR1 SGHVS and CDR2 FQNEAQ.

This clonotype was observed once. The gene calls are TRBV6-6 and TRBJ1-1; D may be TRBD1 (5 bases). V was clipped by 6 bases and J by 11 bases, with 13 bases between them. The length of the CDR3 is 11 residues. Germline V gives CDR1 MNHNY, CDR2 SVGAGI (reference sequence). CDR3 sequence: CASRQDGDAFF. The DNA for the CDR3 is TGTGCCAGCAGGCAGGACGGGGACGCTTTCTTT.

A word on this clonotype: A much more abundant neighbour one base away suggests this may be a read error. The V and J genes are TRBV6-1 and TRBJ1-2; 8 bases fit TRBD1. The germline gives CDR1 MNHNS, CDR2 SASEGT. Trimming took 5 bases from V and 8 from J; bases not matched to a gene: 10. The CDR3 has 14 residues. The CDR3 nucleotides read TGTGCCAGCAGTCGACAGGGGCCCGAGGGGGGCTACACCTTC. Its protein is CASSRQGPEGGYTF.

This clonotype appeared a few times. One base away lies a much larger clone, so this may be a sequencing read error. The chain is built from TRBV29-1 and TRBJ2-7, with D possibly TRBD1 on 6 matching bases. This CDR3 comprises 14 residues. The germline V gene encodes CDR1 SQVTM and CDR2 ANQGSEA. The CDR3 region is CSVKTGSWGYGQYF. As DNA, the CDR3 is TGCAGCGTTAAGACAGGCTCCTGGGGTTACGGGCAGTACTTC.

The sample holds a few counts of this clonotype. The CDR3 protein is CASSQGTGTYGYTF. The CDR3 DNA is TGTGCCAGCAGCCAAGGGACAGGGACCTATGGCTACACCTTC. The chain joins TRBV3-1 to TRBJ1-2; 8 nucleotides agree with TRBD1. V was clipped by 1 base and J by 4 bases; unmatched bases: 2. Germline lookup yields CDR1 LGHDT and CDR2 YNNKEL (reference sequence). This CDR3 region has 14 residues.